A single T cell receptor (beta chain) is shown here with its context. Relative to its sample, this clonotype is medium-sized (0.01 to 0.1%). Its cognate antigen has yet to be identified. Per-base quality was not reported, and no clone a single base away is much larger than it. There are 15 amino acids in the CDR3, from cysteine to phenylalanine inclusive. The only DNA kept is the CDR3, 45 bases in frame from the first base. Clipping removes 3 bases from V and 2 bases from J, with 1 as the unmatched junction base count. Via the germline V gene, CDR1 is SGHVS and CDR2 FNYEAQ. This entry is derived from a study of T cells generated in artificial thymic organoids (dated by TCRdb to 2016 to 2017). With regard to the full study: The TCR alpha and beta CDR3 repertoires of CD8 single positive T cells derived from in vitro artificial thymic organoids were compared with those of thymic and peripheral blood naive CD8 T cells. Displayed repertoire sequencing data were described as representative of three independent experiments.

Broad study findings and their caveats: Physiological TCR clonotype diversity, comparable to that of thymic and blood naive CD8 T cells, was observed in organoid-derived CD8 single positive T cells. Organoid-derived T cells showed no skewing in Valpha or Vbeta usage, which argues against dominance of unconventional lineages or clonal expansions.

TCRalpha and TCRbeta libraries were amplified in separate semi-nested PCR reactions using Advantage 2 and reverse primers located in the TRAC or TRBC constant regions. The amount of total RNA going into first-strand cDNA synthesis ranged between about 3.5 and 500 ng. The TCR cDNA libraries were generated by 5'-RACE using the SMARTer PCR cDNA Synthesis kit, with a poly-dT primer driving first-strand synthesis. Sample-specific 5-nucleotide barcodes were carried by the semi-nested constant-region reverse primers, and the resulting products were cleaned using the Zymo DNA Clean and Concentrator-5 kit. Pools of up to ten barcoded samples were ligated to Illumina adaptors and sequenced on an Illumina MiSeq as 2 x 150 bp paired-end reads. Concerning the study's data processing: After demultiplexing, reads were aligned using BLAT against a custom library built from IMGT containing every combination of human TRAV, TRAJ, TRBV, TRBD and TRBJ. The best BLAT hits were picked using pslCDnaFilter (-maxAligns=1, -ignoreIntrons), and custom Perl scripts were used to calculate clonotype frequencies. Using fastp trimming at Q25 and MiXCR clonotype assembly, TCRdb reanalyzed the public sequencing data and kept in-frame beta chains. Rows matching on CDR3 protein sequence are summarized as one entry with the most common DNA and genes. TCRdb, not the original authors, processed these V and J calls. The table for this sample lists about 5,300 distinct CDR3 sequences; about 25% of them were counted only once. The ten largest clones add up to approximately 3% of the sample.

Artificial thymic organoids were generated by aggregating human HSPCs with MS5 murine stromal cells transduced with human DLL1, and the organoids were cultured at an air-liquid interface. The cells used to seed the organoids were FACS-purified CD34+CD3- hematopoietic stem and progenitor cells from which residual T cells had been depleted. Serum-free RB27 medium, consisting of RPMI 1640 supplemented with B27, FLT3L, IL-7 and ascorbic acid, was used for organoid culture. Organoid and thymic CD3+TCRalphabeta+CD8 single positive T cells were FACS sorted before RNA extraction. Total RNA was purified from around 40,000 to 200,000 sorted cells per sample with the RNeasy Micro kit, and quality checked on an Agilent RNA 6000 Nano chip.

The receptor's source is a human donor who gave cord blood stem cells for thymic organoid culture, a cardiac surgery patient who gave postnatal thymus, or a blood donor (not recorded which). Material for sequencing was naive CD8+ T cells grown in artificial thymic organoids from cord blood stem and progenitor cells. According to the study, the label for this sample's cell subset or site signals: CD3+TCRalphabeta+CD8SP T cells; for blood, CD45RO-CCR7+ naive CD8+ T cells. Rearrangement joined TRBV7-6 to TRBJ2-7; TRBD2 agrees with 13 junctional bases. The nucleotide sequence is TGTGCCAGCAGCTTTGGACTAGCGGGAGCCTACGAGCAGTACTTC. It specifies CASSFGLAGAYEQYF.